The rows below give T cell receptor beta chains drawn from one sample of a study of PD-1 blockade in classical Hodgkin lymphoma. Sequencing used immunoSEQ multiplex PCR; TCRdb keeps in-frame clones, though not all of them. The table lists tens of thousands of clones, roughly 88% of them singletons, with nearly 5% in the top ten. What was sequenced was peripheral blood mononuclear cells (PBMCs). The receptors stem from a human donor with classical Hodgkin lymphoma. CDR3s include the opening cysteine and the closing phenylalanine or tryptophan. A D gene is named only where the DNA matches it firmly. The size entry is marked missing in some rows and otherwise reads once, few, many or a size class.

V,J,size,D,CDR3,DNA
TRBV28,TRBJ1-1,NA,NA,CASSLSLGEAFF,TGTGCCAGCAGTTTATCTCTCGGGGAAGCTTTCTTT
TRBV5-1,TRBJ1-1,NA,TRBD1,CASMPGQGGHTEAFF,TGCGCCAGCATGCCGGGACAGGGAGGTCACACTGAAGCTTTCTTT
TRBV21-1,TRBJ1-1,NA,NA,CASSKTGGNTEAFF,TGTGCCAGCAGCAAAACAGGGGGGAACACTGAAGCTTTCTTT
TRBV30,TRBJ1-4,NA,NA,CAWSVPAGAATNEKLFF,TGTGCCTGGAGTGTTCCCGCCGGGGCCGCAACTAATGAAAAACTGTTTTTT
TRBV19,TRBJ1-5,NA,TRBD1,CASSRTGGEQPQHF,TGTGCCAGTAGCCGGACAGGGGGGGAACAGCCCCAGCATTTT
TRBV19,TRBJ2-3,NA,TRBD2,CASSIRGLAGSDTQYF,TGTGCCAGTAGTATAAGGGGACTAGCGGGATCCGATACGCAGTATTTT
TRBV5-1,TRBJ1-2,NA,TRBD1,CASSPFQGVGGYTF,TGCGCCAGCAGCCCATTTCAGGGGGTAGGTGGCTACACCTTC
TRBV11-3,TRBJ2-1,NA,NA,CASSSSGSEQFF,TGTGCCAGCAGCTCTAGTGGGAGTGAGCAGTTCTTC
TRBV10-3,TRBJ1-2,NA,NA,CAISEDAGGFNGYTF,TGTGCCATCAGTGAGGATGCAGGCGGGTTCAATGGCTACACCTTC
TRBV5-6,TRBJ2-1,NA,NA,CASSLGSGSYNEQFF,TGTGCCAGCAGCTTGGGTAGTGGGTCCTACAATGAGCAGTTCTTC
TRBV2,TRBJ1-1,NA,NA,CASSSRAGQNTEAFF,TGTGCCAGCAGCTCTCGGGCAGGGCAGAACACTGAAGCTTTCTTT
TRBV5-6,TRBJ1-2,once,NA,CASSLAGGGYTF,TGTGCCAGCAGCTTGGCCGGGGGTGGCTACACCTTC
TRBV7-2,TRBJ2-1,NA,TRBD2,CASSPEGGLAGLPSEQFF,TGTGCCAGCAGCCCCGAGGGTGGACTAGCGGGACTCCCCTCTGAGCAGTTCTTC
TRBV5-6,TRBJ2-3,NA,TRBD2,CASSLVASGRDTQYF,TGTGCCAGCAGCTTGGTGGCTAGCGGGAGAGATACGCAGTATTTT
TRBV2,TRBJ2-1,NA,NA,CASSREYNEQFF,TGTGCCAGCAGTAGGGAATACAATGAGCAGTTCTTC
TRBV11-2,TRBJ2-1,NA,TRBD2,CASSSGGDEQFF,TGTGCCAGCAGCTCCGGGGGGGATGAGCAGTTCTTC
TRBV4-1,TRBJ2-1,NA,TRBD2,CASSQGGSSYNEQFF,TGCGCCAGCAGCCAAGGCGGGAGCTCCTACAATGAGCAGTTCTTC
TRBV14,TRBJ2-7,NA,NA,CASSHLGGQGAYEQYF,TGTGCCAGCAGCCACCTGGGGGGCCAGGGGGCCTACGAGCAGTACTTC
TRBV29-1,TRBJ1-5,NA,NA,CSADGQGTQHF,TGCAGCGCTGACGGTCAGGGAACCCAGCATTTT
TRBV6-1,TRBJ1-5,NA,TRBD1,CASSARQGSNQPQHF,TGTGCCAGCAGTGCGCGACAGGGTAGCAATCAGCCCCAGCATTTT
TRBV29-1,TRBJ1-1,NA,TRBD1,CSVGGRGKVEWGNTEAFF,TGCAGCGTTGGGGGCAGGGGGAAGGTCGAATGGGGAAACACTGAAGCTTTCTTT
TRBV9,TRBJ1-3,NA,NA,CASSVAGTSGNTIYF,TGTGCCAGCAGCGTAGCCGGGACTTCAGGAAACACCATATATTTT
TRBV28,TRBJ2-7,few,TRBD1,CASSLTGTGPYEQYF,TGTGCCAGCAGTCTGACCGGGACAGGGCCGTACGAGCAGTACTTC
TRBV2,TRBJ1-4,NA,NA,CASTKQGTANEKLFF,TGTGCCAGCACAAAACAGGGAACAGCTAATGAAAAACTGTTTTTT
TRBV28,TRBJ1-1,NA,TRBD1,CASSSPGTGGAAEAFF,TGTGCCAGCAGTTCTCCCGGGACAGGGGGCGCGGCTGAAGCTTTCTTT
TRBV9,TRBJ1-1,NA,TRBD1,CASSVGTGPFEAFF,TGTGCCAGCAGCGTAGGGACAGGGCCTTTTGAAGCTTTCTTT
TRBV27,TRBJ1-1,NA,NA,CASSFRENGRNTEAFF,TGTGCCAGCAGTTTCCGAGAAAACGGCCGGAACACTGAAGCTTTCTTT
TRBV18,TRBJ1-4,once,TRBD1,CASSPRQGAGEKLFF,TGTGCCAGCTCACCTCGCCAGGGGGCGGGTGAAAAACTGTTTTTT
TRBV15,TRBJ2-1,NA,TRBD2,CATSRDRASGKDEQFF,TGTGCCACCAGCAGAGATCGGGCGAGCGGGAAGGATGAGCAGTTCTTC
TRBV7-3,TRBJ2-6,NA,NA,CASSRSGANVLTF,TGTGCCAGCAGCCGCTCTGGGGCCAACGTCCTGACTTTC
TRBV7-3,TRBJ2-1,NA,TRBD2,CASSYVAGGEQFF,TGTGCCAGCAGCTACGTAGCGGGAGGTGAGCAGTTCTTC
TRBV7-2,TRBJ2-1,NA,TRBD2,CASSFMSSGANEQFF,TGTGCCAGCAGCTTCATGTCTAGCGGGGCCAATGAGCAGTTCTTC
TRBV2,TRBJ2-3,once,NA,CASSGTAGTDTQYF,TGTGCCAGCAGTGGGACGGCAGGGACGGATACGCAGTATTTT
TRBV12-5,TRBJ1-1,NA,NA,CASGIDTEAFF,TGTGCTAGTGGAATCGACACTGAAGCTTTCTTT
TRBV29-1,TRBJ1-1,NA,NA,CSVENRLKAEAFF,TGCAGCGTTGAAAACCGATTGAAGGCTGAAGCTTTCTTT
TRBV5-4,TRBJ2-5,NA,NA,CASTQGSQETQYF,TGTGCCAGCACCCAGGGCAGCCAAGAGACCCAGTACTTC
TRBV5-8,TRBJ1-4,few,NA,CASSLAATNEKLFF,TGTGCCAGCAGCTTGGCAGCAACTAATGAAAAACTGTTTTTT
TRBV5-6,TRBJ2-1,NA,TRBD1,CASSLGVQGIGEQFF,TGTGCCAGCAGCTTGGGGGTACAGGGGATTGGTGAGCAGTTCTTC
TRBV11-2,TRBJ2-7,once,NA,CASSVGGRFYEQYF,TGTGCCAGCAGCGTAGGGGGGCGGTTCTACGAGCAGTACTTC
TRBV29-1,TRBJ2-1,NA,TRBD2,CSVGGTSMNNEQFF,TGCAGCGTTGGAGGGACTAGTATGAACAATGAGCAGTTCTTC
TRBV4-2,TRBJ2-3,NA,TRBD2,CASSQESTSGTYTQYF,TGTGCCAGCAGCCAAGAGTCGACTAGCGGGACGTATACGCAGTATTTT
TRBV18,TRBJ1-5,NA,NA,CASSPRNSQGPQHF,TGTGCCAGCTCACCTAGGAACAGCCAAGGGCCCCAGCATTTT
TRBV6-1,TRBJ2-5,NA,TRBD2,CASAGVETQYF,TGTGCCAGCGCGGGAGTGGAGACCCAGTACTTC
TRBV18,TRBJ2-5,NA,NA,CASSPPWQGEETQYF,TGTGCCAGCTCACCACCGTGGCAGGGAGAAGAGACCCAGTACTTC
TRBV18,TRBJ2-5,once,NA,CASSPKSETQYF,TGTGCCAGCTCACCAAAATCTGAGACCCAGTACTTC
TRBV11-2,TRBJ2-1,NA,NA,CASSLIPGSSNEQFF,TGTGCCAGCAGCTTAATTCCCGGGAGCTCCAATGAGCAGTTCTTC
TRBV19,TRBJ2-1,NA,NA,CASMLQGINEQFF,TGTGCCAGTATGCTACAGGGAATCAATGAGCAGTTCTTC
TRBV18,TRBJ2-7,once,TRBD2,CASSVGTSGSNEQYF,TGTGCCAGCTCAGTCGGGACTAGCGGGAGCAACGAGCAGTACTTC
TRBV30,TRBJ2-1,NA,TRBD2,CAWSGLAAYNEQFF,TGTGCCTGGAGTGGACTAGCGGCCTACAATGAGCAGTTCTTC
TRBV25-1,TRBJ2-2,NA,NA,CASNTGHLGTGELFF,TGTGCCAGCAATACAGGGCATCTTGGCACCGGGGAGCTGTTTTTT
TRBV6-1,TRBJ1-5,few,NA,CASSLGGGLGGPQHF,TGTGCCAGCAGTTTGGGGGGGGGCCTTGGAGGGCCCCAGCATTTT